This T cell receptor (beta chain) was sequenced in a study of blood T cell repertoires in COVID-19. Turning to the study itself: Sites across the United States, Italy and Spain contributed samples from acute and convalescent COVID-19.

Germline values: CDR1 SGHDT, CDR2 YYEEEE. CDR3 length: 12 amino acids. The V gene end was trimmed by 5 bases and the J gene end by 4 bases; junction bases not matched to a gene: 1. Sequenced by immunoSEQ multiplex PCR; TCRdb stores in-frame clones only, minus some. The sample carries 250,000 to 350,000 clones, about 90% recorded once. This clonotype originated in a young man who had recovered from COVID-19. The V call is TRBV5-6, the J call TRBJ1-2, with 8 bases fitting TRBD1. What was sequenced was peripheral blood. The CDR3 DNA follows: TGTGCCAGCAGTACAGGGGGCTATGGCTACACCTTC. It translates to CASSTGGYGYTF.